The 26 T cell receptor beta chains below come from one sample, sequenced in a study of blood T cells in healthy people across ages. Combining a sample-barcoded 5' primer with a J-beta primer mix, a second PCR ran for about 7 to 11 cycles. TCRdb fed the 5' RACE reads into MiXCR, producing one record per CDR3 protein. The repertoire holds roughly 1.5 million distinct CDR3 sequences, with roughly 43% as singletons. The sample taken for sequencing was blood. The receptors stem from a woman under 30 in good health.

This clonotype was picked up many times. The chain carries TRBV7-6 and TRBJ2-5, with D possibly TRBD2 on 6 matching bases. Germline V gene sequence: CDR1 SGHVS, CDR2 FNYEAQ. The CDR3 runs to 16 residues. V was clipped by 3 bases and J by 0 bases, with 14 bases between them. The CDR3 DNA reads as TGTGCCAGCAGCTTTTCTAGCGCGCTATACCAAGAGACCCAGTACTTC. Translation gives CASSFSSALYQETQYF.

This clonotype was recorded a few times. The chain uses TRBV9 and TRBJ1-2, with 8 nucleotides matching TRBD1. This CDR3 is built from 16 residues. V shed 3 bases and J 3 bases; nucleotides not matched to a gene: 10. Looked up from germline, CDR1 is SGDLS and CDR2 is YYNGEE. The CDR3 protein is CASSAPLDRVDYGYTF. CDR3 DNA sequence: TGTGCCAGCAGCGCCCCCCTGGACAGGGTCGACTATGGCTACACCTTC.

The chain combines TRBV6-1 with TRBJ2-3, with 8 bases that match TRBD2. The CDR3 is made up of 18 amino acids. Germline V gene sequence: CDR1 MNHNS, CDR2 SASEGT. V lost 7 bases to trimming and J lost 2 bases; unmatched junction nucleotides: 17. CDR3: CASTDLVSGIVVTDTQYF. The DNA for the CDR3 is TGTGCCAGCACCGATCTGGTTAGCGGGATCGTAGTCACAGATACGCAGTATTTT.

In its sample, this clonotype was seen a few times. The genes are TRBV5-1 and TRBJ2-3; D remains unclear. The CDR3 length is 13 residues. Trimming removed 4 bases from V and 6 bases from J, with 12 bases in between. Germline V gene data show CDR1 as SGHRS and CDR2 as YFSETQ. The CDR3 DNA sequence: TGCGCCAGCAGCACGGACCGTTTGGATACGCAGTATTTT. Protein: CASSTDRLDTQYF.

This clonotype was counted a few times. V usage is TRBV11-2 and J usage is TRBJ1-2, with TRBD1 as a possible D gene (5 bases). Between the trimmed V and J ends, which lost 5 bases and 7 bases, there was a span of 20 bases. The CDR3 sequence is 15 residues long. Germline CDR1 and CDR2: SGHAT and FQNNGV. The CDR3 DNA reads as TGTGCCAGCAGCAACGACAGAACGGGGAGGTCTGGCTACACCTTC. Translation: CASSNDRTGRSGYTF. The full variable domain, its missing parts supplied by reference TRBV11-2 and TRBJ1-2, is EAGVAQSPRYKIIEKRQSVAFWCNPISGHATLYWYQQILGQGPKLLIQFQNNGVVDDSQLPKDRFSAERLKGVDSTLKIQPAKLEDSAVYLCASSNDRTGRSGYTFGSGTRLTVV.

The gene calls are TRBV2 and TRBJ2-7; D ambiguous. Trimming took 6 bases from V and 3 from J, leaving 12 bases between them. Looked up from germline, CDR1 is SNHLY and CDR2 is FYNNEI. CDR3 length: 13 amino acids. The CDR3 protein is CASSADLVYEQYF. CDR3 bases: TGTGCCAGCAGCGCCGACTTGGTCTACGAGCAGTACTTC.

The CDR3 spells CASSSAVDEQYF. The DNA of the CDR3 is TGTGCCAGCAGTTCCGCCGTGGACGAGCAGTACTTC. The chain has TRBV6-6 and TRBJ2-5; D call uncertain. The tail of the sequence fits TRBJ2-7 better, so the J call may be wrong. This CDR3 contains 12 residues. CDR1 is MNHNY and CDR2 is SVGAGI in the germline V gene (reference sequence).

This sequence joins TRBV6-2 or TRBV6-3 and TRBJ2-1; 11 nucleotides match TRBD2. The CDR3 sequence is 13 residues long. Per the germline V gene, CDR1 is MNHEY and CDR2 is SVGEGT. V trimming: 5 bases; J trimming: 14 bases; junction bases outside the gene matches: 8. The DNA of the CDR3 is TGTGCCAGCAGTGACCTCGTAGCGGGAGGGGAGTTCTTC. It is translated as CASSDLVAGGEFF.

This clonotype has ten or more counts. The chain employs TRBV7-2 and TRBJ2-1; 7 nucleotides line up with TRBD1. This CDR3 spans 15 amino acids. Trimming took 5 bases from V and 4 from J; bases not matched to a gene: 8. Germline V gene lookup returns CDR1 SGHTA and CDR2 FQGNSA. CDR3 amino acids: CASSIHRGTYNEQFF. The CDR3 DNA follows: TGTGCCAGCAGCATCCACAGGGGTACATACAATGAGCAGTTCTTC. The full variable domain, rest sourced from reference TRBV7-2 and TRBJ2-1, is GAGVSQSPSNKVTEKGKDVELRCDPISGHTALYWYRQSLGQGLEFLIYFQGNSAPDKSGLPSDRFSAERTGGSVSTLTIQRTQQEDSAVYLCASSIHRGTYNEQFFGPGTRLTVL.

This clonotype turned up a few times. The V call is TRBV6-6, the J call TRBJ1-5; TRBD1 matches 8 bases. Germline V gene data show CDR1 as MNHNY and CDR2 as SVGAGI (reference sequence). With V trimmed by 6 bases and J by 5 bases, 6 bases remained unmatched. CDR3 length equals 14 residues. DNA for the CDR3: TGTGCCAGCAGGCAGGACAGGGTCTATCAGCCCCAGCATTTT. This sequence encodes CASRQDRVYQPQHF.

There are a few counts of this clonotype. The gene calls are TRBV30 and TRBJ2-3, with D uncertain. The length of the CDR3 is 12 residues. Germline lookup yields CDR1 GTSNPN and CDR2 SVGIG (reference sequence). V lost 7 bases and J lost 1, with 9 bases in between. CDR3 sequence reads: CAYPKRTDTQYF. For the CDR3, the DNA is TGTGCCTATCCCAAGCGCACAGATACGCAGTATTTT.

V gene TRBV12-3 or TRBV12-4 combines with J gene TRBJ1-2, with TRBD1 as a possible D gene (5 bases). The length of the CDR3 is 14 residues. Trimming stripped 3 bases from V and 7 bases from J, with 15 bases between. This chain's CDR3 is CASSFMSGAIGYTF. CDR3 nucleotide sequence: TGTGCCAGCAGTTTCATGTCCGGGGCCATTGGCTACACCTTC.

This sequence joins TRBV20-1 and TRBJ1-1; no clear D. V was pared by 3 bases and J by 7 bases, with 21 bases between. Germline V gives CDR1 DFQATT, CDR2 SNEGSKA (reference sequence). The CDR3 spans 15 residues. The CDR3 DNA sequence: TGCAGTGCTAGTTCACGAAGTTCGGGGTCGGATGAAGCTTTCTTT. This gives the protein CSASSRSSGSDEAFF.

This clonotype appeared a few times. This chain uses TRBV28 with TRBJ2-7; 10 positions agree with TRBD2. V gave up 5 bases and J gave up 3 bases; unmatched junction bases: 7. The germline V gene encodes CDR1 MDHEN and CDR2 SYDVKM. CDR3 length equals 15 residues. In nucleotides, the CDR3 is TGTGCCAGCAGTATACCGGGACTAGCGAACTACGAGCAGTACTTC. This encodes CASSIPGLANYEQYF.

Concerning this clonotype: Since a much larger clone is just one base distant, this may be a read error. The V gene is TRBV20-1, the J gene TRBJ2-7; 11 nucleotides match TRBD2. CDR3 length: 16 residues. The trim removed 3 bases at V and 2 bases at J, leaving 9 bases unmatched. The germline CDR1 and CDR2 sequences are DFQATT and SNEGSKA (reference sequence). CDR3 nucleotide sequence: TGCAGTGCTAGTAAGACTAGCGGGGCGTCTGCCTACGAGCAGTACTTC. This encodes CSASKTSGASAYEQYF.

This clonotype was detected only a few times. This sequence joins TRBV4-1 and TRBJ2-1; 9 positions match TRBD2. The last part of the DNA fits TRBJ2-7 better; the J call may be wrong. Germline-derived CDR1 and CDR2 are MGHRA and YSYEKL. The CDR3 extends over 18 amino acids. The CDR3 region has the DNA TGCGCCAGCAGCCACGGGGTAGCGGGGGTCAGCTCCTACAATGAGCAGTACTTC. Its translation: CASSHGVAGVSSYNEQYF.

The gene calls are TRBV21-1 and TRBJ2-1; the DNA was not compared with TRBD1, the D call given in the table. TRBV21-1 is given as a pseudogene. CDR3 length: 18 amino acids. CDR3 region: CASSKSDLSGQDHNEQSF. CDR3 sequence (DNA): TGTGCCAGCAGCAAATCCGACCTAAGCGGACAGGATCACAATGAGCAGTCCTTC.

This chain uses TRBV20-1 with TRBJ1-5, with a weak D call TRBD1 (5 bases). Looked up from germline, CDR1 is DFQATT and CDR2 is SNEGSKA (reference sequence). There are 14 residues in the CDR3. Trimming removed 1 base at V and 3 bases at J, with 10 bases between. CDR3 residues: CSARGGLHNQPQHF. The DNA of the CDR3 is TGCAGTGCTAGAGGGGGACTGCACAATCAGCCCCAGCATTTT.

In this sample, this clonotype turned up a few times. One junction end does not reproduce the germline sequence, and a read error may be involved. The CDR3 sequence: CASSPSTGNNEQFF. CDR3 sequence (DNA): TGTGCCAGCTCACCTTCGACAGGGAACAATGAGCAGTTCTTT. This chain links TRBV18 with TRBJ2-1, with TRBD1 identical over 7 bases. In germline, CDR1 is KGHSH, CDR2 LQKENI. CDR3 length: 14 residues.

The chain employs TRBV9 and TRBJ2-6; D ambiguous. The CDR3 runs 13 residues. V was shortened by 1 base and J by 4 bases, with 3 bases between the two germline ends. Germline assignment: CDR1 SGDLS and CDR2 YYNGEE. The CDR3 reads CASSVQGANVLTF. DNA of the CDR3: TGTGCCAGCAGCGTACAGGGGGCCAACGTCCTGACTTTC.

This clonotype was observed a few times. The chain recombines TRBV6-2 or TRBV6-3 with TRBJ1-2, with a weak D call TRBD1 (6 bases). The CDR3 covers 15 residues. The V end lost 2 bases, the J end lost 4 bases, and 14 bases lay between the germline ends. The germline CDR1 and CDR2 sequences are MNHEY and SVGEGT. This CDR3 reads CASSYGGPPPYGYTF. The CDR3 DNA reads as TGTGCCAGCAGTTACGGGGGGCCTCCACCCTATGGCTACACCTTC.

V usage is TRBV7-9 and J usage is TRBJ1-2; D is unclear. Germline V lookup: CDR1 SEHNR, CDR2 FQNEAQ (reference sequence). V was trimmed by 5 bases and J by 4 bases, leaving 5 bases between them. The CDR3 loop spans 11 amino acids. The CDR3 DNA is TGTGCCAGCAGCATGTTCTATGGCTACACCTTC. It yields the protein CASSMFYGYTF.

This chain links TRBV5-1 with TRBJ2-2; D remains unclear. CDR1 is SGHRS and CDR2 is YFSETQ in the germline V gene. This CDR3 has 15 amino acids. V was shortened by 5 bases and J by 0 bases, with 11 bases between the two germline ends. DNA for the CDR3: TGCGCCAGCAGTAGTGATCTCGCGAACACCGGGGAGCTGTTTTTT. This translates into CASSSDLANTGELFF.

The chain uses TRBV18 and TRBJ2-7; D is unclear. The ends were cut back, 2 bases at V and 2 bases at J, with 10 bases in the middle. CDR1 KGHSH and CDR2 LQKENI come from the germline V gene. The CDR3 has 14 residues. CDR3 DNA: TGTGCCAGCTCACCAAATTCGTTTCCCTACGAGCAGTACTTC. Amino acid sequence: CASSPNSFPYEQYF.

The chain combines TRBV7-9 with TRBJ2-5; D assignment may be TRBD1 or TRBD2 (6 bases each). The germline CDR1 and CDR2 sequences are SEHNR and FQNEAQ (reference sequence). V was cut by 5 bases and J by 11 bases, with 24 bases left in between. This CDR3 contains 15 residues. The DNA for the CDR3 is TGTGCCAGCAGCCCTGCTGGGGGGCCTGGGAATGAGCAGTACTTC. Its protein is CASSPAGGPGNEQYF.

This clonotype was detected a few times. The CDR3 nucleotides read TGTGCCAGCAGTGAATATGAATTGGGGACAGATACGCAGTATTTT. Translation gives CASSEYELGTDTQYF. The V call is TRBV6-1, the J call TRBJ2-3; D is unclear. This CDR3 contains 15 residues. V was cut by 2 bases and J by 3 bases, with 12 bases left in between. Germline V gives CDR1 MNHNS, CDR2 SASEGT.